This passage covers 21 T cell receptor beta chains from one sample sequenced in a study of T cell responses to AZD1222 COVID-19 vaccine. TCRdb keeps only in-frame clones here, not all; method: immunoSEQ multiplex PCR. The sample includes 130,000 or so clones, approximately 86% seen only once; the top ten take roughly 5.7%. Sequenced here: peripheral blood, sampled 28 days after the second AZD1222 dose. These receptors came from an adult who received the AZD1222 COVID-19 vaccine.

This rearrangement joins TRBV12-3 or TRBV12-4 to TRBJ1-2; no clear D gene. This CDR3 has 12 amino acids. The V end was cut by 1 base, the J end by 2 bases, with 2 bases between. In DNA form, the CDR3 reads TGTGCCAGCAGTTTAGGCAACTATGGCTACACCTTC. Its translation is CASSLGNYGYTF.

The chain combines TRBV14 with TRBJ1-1; D is unclear. Germline loops: CDR1 SGHDN, CDR2 FVKESK. V shed 6 bases and J shed 4 bases, with 6 bases lying between them. This CDR3 region has 11 residues. CDR3 in DNA: TGTGCCAGCAGAGGCGGCACTGAAGCTTTCTTT. Its protein is CASRGGTEAFF.

V and J are TRBV30 and TRBJ1-2; no clear D. The CDR3 contains 13 residues. The V gene lost 5 bases and the J gene lost 2 bases, with 12 bases spanning the gap. Looked up from germline, CDR1 is GTSNPN and CDR2 is SVGIG (reference sequence). Here the CDR3 reads CAWAGPGNYGYTF. DNA for the CDR3: TGTGCCTGGGCGGGCCCCGGGAACTATGGCTACACCTTC.

The rearrangement uses TRBV20-1 and TRBJ2-1; a weak D match, TRBD2 (5 bases). This CDR3 is built from 13 residues. The germline CDR1 and CDR2 sequences are DFQATT and SNEGSKA (reference sequence). With 3 bases removed from V and 8 bases from J, the gap between germline ends came to 14 bases. This CDR3 is CSASPGSRDEQFF. The CDR3 nucleotides read TGCAGTGCTAGTCCGGGGTCGAGGGATGAGCAGTTCTTC.

This clone has just a few counts. V usage is TRBV6-5 and J usage is TRBJ1-2; D not resolved. The CDR3 spans 14 residues. V shed 6 bases and J shed 3 bases, with 14 bases lying between them. The germline CDR1 and CDR2 sequences are MNHEY and SVGAGI. This CDR3 reads CASRTKGIHYGYTF. The CDR3 nucleotides read TGTGCCAGCAGAACTAAGGGTATCCACTATGGCTACACCTTC.

The genes are TRBV7-8 and TRBJ1-2; no clear D gene. The CDR3 spans 14 residues. Germline CDR1 and CDR2: SGHVS and FQNEAQ. The V gene lost 5 bases and the J gene lost 6 bases, with 16 bases spanning the gap. CDR3 residues: CASSIWPMRNGYTF. CDR3 DNA sequence: TGTGCCAGCAGCATATGGCCTATGAGGAATGGCTACACCTTC. The variable domain in full, with the rest retrieved from reference TRBV7-8 and TRBJ1-2, is GAGVSQSPRYKVAKRGQDVALRCDPISGHVSLFWYQQALGQGPEFLTYFQNEAQLDKSGLPSDRFFAERPEGSVSTLKIQRTQQEDSAVYLCASSIWPMRNGYTFGSGTRLTVV.

V is TRBV11-1 and J is TRBJ2-1, with 9 bases identical to TRBD2. The trim removed 1 base at V and 1 base at J, leaving 2 bases unmatched. The germline CDR1 and CDR2 sequences are SGHAT and FQDESV (reference sequence). CDR3 length: 16 amino acids. CDR3 residues: CASSLEAGGSYNEQFF. The DNA for the CDR3 is TGTGCCAGCAGCTTAGAAGCGGGGGGATCCTACAATGAGCAGTTCTTC. Full variable domain (rest looked up from reference TRBV11-1 and TRBJ2-1): EAEVAQSPRYKITEKSQAVAFWCDPISGHATLYWYRQILGQGPELLVQFQDESVVDDSQLPKDRFSAERLKGVDSTLKIQPAELGDSAMYLCASSLEAGGSYNEQFFGPGTRLTVL.

The CDR3 sequence is CASSYRQQNEKLFF. In nucleotides, the CDR3 is TGTGCCAGCAGTTATCGGCAGCAGAATGAAAAACTGTTTTTT. The chain uses TRBV6-5 and TRBJ1-4; D call uncertain. The V end was cut by 3 bases, the J end by 5 bases, with 10 bases between. In germline, CDR1 is MNHEY, CDR2 SVGAGI. The CDR3 has 14 residues.

V is TRBV5-4 and J is TRBJ1-6; TRBD1 matches at 7 bases. The CDR3 totals 15 residues. Germline values: CDR1 SGHNT, CDR2 YYREEE (reference sequence). V trimming: 3 bases; J trimming: 9 bases; junction bases outside the gene matches: 9. CDR3 region: CASSSEQGYGSPLHF. Here the CDR3 DNA reads TGTGCCAGCAGCTCGGAACAGGGGTATGGTTCACCCCTCCACTTT.

This sequence joins TRBV5-1 and TRBJ2-1, with 9 bases aligning to TRBD1. Germline V gives CDR1 SGHRS, CDR2 YFSETQ. CDR3 size: 15 residues. J was trimmed by 7 bases and V by 4 bases; bases with no gene match: 9. DNA of the CDR3: TGCGCCAGCAGCATGGGGACAGGGCGAGAAAATGAGCAGTTCTTC. Protein product: CASSMGTGRENEQFF.

This chain uses TRBV7-8 with TRBJ2-1; the D gene is possibly TRBD2 (7 bases). CDR1 SGHVS and CDR2 FQNEAQ come from the germline V gene. The ends were cut back, 5 bases at V and 12 bases at J, with 17 bases in the middle. This CDR3 contains 13 residues. The CDR3 sequence is CASSRGEEGVQFF. CDR3 bases: TGTGCCAGCAGCCGGGGGGAAGAGGGGGTGCAGTTCTTC.

CDR3 sequence reads: CASSSGRAFEQYF. As DNA, the CDR3 is TGTGCCAGCAGTTCGGGGAGGGCCTTCGAGCAGTACTTC. V gene TRBV27 combines with J gene TRBJ2-7; 7 bases fit TRBD2. V lost 4 bases and J lost 6; bases outside the gene matches: 6. This CDR3 has 13 residues. CDR1 and CDR2 (germline): MNHEY, SMNVEV (reference sequence).

DNA of the CDR3: TGTGCCAGCAGCCGCCAAGAGACCCAGTACTTC. Translated, it gives CASSRQETQYF. The chain recombines TRBV7-9 with TRBJ2-5; no clear D. The germline V and J ends were trimmed by 5 bases and 1 base, with 2 bases remaining between them. Germline lookup yields CDR1 SEHNR and CDR2 FQNEAQ (reference sequence). The CDR3 is 11 amino acids.

This chain connects TRBV5-6 to TRBJ1-4; D gene uncertain. The CDR3 runs to 14 residues. V shed 1 base and J shed 0 bases, with 4 bases lying between them. The germline CDR1 and CDR2 sequences are SGHDT and YYEEEE. The CDR3 DNA follows: TGTGCCAGCAGCTTGTTAGCAACTAATGAAAAACTGTTTTTT. Residues: CASSLLATNEKLFF.

The chain recombines TRBV5-1 with TRBJ1-5; the D is unclear. There are 15 residues in the CDR3. CDR1 is SGHRS and CDR2 is YFSETQ in the germline V gene. The ends were cut back, 2 bases at V and 0 bases at J, with 9 bases in the middle. The CDR3 DNA reads TGCGCCAGCAGCTTAGGAGGCGCTAGCAATCAGCCCCAGCATTTT. This translates into CASSLGGASNQPQHF.

This rearrangement joins TRBV9 to TRBJ1-1; maybe TRBD1 (6 bases). The germline CDR1 and CDR2 sequences are SGDLS and YYNGEE. The ends were cut back, 0 bases at V and 5 bases at J, with 11 bases in the middle. The CDR3 runs to 14 residues. The CDR3 sequence is CASSVEGVRTEAFF. The DNA of the CDR3 is TGTGCCAGCAGCGTAGAGGGGGTTCGGACTGAAGCTTTCTTT.

J is TRBJ1-5 and V is TRBV27; a possible D gene is TRBD1 (5 bases). V was trimmed by 4 bases and J by 0 bases, leaving 13 bases between them. This CDR3 comprises 16 residues. Germline V gene lookup returns CDR1 MNHEY and CDR2 SMNVEV (reference sequence). CDR3 coding DNA: TGTGCCAGCAGTTCCACGGGGCATTATAGCAATCAGCCCCAGCATTTT. This encodes CASSSTGHYSNQPQHF.

The genes are TRBV2 and TRBJ2-6, with D maybe TRBD2 (5 bases). V lost 6 bases and J 0 bases, leaving 9 bases between the germline ends. In germline, CDR1 is SNHLY, CDR2 FYNNEI. The CDR3 is made up of 15 amino acids. The CDR3: CASSPEGSGANVLTF. The CDR3 DNA reads as TGTGCCAGCAGCCCCGAGGGCTCTGGGGCCAACGTCCTGACTTTC.

This clone has only a few counts. This chain links TRBV28 with TRBJ1-1; 7 nucleotides line up with TRBD1. In germline, CDR1 is MDHEN, CDR2 SYDVKM. Unmatched junction bases numbered 5, after V lost 4 bases and J lost 0 bases. The length of the CDR3 is 15 residues. For the CDR3, the DNA is TGTGCCAGCAGTTCAGGGGGAGAAATGAACACTGAAGCTTTCTTT. Residues: CASSSGGEMNTEAFF.

In this sample, this clone turned up once. This chain connects TRBV12-5 to TRBJ1-2, with D maybe TRBD1 (5 bases). V was trimmed by 5 bases and J by 8 bases, leaving 15 bases between them. The CDR3 has 13 residues. Germline-derived CDR1 and CDR2 are LGHNT and FRNRAP. The CDR3 sequence: CASGPAGRGGYTF. For the CDR3, the DNA is TGTGCTAGTGGTCCCGCGGGGCGGGGAGGCTACACCTTC.

The chain joins TRBV6-5 to TRBJ2-7; 7 bases are shared with TRBD2. This CDR3 is built from 15 residues. Germline CDR1 MNHEY, CDR2 SVGAGI. The trim removed 3 bases at V and 2 bases at J, leaving 7 bases unmatched. The CDR3: CASSYRGRATYEQYF. The CDR3 DNA is TGTGCCAGCAGTTATCGAGGGAGGGCGACCTACGAGCAGTACTTC.